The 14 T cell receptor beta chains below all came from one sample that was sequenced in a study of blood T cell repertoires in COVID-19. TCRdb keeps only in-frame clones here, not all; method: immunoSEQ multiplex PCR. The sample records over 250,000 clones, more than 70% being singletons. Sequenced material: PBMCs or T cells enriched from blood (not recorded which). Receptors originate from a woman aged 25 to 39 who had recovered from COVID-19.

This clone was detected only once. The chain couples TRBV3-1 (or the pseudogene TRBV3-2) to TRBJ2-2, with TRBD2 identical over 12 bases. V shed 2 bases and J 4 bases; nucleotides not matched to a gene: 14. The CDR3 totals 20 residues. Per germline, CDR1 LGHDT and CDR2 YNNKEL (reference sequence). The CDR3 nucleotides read TGTGCCAGCAGCCAACCCCGGAGGACTAGCGGGGATGTTAGCACCGGGGAGCTGTTTTTT. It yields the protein CASSQPRRTSGDVSTGELFF.

CDR3 in amino acids: CASSALRSGSYEQYF. Written as DNA, the CDR3 is TGTGCCAGTAGTGCCCTCCGTTCGGGCTCCTACGAGCAGTACTTC. The J gene is TRBJ2-7, the V gene TRBV19; no clear D gene. The CDR3 is 15 amino acids. Germline V gives CDR1 LNHDA, CDR2 SQIVND (reference sequence). V shed 5 bases and J shed 0 bases, with 14 bases lying between them.

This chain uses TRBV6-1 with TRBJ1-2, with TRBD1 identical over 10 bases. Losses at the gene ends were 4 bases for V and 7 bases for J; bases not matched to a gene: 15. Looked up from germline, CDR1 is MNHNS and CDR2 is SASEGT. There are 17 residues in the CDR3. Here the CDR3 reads CASSGPTGGASRSGYTF. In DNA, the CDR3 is TGTGCCAGCAGTGGACCGACAGGGGGCGCATCAAGGAGTGGCTACACCTTC.

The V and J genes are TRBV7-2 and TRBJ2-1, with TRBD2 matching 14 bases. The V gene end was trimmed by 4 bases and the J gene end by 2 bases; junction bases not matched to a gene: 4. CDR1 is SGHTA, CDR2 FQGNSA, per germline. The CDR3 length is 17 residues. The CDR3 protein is CASSSRTSGGPYNEQFF. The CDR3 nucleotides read TGTGCCAGCAGCTCCCGGACTAGCGGGGGGCCCTACAATGAGCAGTTCTTC.

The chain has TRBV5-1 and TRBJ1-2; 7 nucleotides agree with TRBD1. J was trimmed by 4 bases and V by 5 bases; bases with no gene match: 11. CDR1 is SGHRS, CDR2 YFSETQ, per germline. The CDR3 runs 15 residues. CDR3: CASRSQGGAGYGYTF. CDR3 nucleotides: TGCGCCAGCAGGTCACAAGGGGGCGCCGGCTATGGCTACACCTTC.

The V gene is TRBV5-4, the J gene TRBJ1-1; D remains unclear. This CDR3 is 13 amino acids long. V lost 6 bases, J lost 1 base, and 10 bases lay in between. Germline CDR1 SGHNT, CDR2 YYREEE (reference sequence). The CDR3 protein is CASTVWPNTEAFF. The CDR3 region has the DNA TGTGCCAGCACCGTATGGCCGAACACTGAAGCTTTCTTT.

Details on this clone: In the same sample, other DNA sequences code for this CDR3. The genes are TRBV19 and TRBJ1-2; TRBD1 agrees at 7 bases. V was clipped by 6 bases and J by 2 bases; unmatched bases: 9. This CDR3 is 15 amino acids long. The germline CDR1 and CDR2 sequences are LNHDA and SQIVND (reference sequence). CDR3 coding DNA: TGTGCCAGTAGCAAAGACAGGGCCTCAAACTATGGCTACACCTTC. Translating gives CASSKDRASNYGYTF.

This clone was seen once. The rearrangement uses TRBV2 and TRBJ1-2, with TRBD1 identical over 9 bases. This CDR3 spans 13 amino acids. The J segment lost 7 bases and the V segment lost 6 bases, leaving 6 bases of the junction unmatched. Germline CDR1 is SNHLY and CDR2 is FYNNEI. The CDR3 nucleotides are TGTGCCAGCAGGGGGGACAGGGTCAGTGGCTACACCTTC. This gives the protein CASRGDRVSGYTF.

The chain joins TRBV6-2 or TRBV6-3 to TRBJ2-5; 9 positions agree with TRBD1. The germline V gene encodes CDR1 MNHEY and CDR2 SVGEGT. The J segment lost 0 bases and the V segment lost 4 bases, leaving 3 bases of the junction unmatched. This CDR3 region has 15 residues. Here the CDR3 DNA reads TGTGCCAGCAGTTCTGGGACAGGGCACCAAGAGACCCAGTACTTC. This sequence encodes CASSSGTGHQETQYF.

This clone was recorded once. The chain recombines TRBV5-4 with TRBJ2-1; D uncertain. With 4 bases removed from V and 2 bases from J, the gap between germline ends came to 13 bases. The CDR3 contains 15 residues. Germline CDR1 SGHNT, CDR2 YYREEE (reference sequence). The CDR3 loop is CASSPGDSTYNEQFF. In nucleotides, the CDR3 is TGTGCCAGCAGCCCAGGTGATTCCACCTACAATGAGCAGTTCTTC.

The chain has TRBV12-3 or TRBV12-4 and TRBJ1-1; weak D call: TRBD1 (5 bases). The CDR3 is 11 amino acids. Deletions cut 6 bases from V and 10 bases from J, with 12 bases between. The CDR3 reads CASSRGLGAFF. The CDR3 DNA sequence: TGTGCCAGCAGCCGGGGACTGGGAGCTTTCTTT.

This CDR3 is CASSDEAREAFF. CDR3 nucleotide sequence: TGTGCCAGCAGTGACGAAGCTAGGGAAGCTTTCTTT. The gene calls are TRBV6-4 and TRBJ1-1; D remains unclear. Trimming stripped 2 bases from V and 8 bases from J, with 9 bases between. Germline CDR1 MRHNA, CDR2 SNTAGT. The CDR3 spans 12 residues.

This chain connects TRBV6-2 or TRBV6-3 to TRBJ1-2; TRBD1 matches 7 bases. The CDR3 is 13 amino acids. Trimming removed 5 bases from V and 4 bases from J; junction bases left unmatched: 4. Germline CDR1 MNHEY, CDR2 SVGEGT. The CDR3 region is CASSLQGGYGYTF. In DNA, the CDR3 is TGTGCCAGCAGTCTTCAGGGGGGCTATGGCTACACCTTC.

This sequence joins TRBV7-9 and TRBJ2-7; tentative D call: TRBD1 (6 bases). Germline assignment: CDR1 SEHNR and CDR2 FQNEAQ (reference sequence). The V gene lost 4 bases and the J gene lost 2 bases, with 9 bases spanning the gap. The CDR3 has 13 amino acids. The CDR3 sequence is CASSSTGPYEQYF. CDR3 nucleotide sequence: TGTGCCAGCAGCTCCACAGGGCCCTACGAGCAGTACTTC.